Presented here are 21 T cell receptor beta chains from one specimen sequenced in a study of blood T cell repertoires in COVID-19 (TCRdb year 2020). Libraries were made using the immunoSEQ multiplex PCR assay. Entries here come from immuneACCESS through TCRdb and include only in-frame sequences with V and J called. Some clones fail to appear in such tables; in the studies checked, an unresolved V gene covers under half of the shortfall, and the cause of the remainder is unknown. This sample has 150,000 to 200,000 clones in its table, and about 80% of those were observed once. Roughly 6.9% of the sample is held by the ten biggest clonotypes. What was sequenced was PBMCs or T cells enriched from blood (not recorded which). Source of these receptors: a man aged 35-49 years who had recovered from COVID-19.

The chain carries TRBV29-1 and TRBJ2-7, with TRBD2 identical over 7 bases. Germline-derived CDR1 and CDR2 are SQVTM and ANQGSEA. With 6 bases clipped from V and 2 bases from J, the junction kept 7 bases outside the gene matches. CDR3 length: 13 residues. The CDR3 DNA reads as TGCAGCGTCACGACTAGCCCCCCCTACGAGCAGTACTTC. Amino acids: CSVTTSPPYEQYF.

The chain employs TRBV7-2 and TRBJ2-5; 8 nucleotides agree with TRBD1. Germline loops: CDR1 SGHTA, CDR2 FQGNSA. The CDR3 contains 14 residues. J was trimmed by 6 bases and V by 5 bases; bases with no gene match: 8. Written as DNA, the CDR3 is TGTGCCAGCAGCCCGCGAGACAGGGGACAGACCCAGTACTTC. As protein: CASSPRDRGQTQYF.

This sequence joins TRBV19 and TRBJ1-2, with D unresolved. The CDR3 contains 14 residues. Trimming took 5 bases from V and 7 from J, leaving 17 bases between them. The germline CDR1 and CDR2 sequences are LNHDA and SQIVND (reference sequence). In DNA, the CDR3 is TGTGCCAGTAGTCAGACCGGGTTCTATGGTGGCTACACCTTC. Translation gives CASSQTGFYGGYTF.

The genes are TRBV7-6 and TRBJ2-1; a possible D gene is TRBD1 (5 bases). The germline CDR1 and CDR2 sequences are SGHVS and FNYEAQ. The germline V and J ends were trimmed by 4 bases and 0 bases, with 19 bases remaining between them. This CDR3 spans 18 amino acids. CDR3 region: CASSSSNRRSGSYNEQFF. In nucleotides, the CDR3 is TGTGCCAGCAGCTCCAGTAACAGGCGATCGGGCTCCTACAATGAGCAGTTCTTC.

The V gene is TRBV29-1, the J gene TRBJ1-1, with 9 positions matching TRBD1. This CDR3 region has 14 residues. V lost 4 bases and J lost 1; bases outside the gene matches: 4. The germline V gene encodes CDR1 SQVTM and CDR2 ANQGSEA. This chain's CDR3 is CSVVKTGGNTEAFF. CDR3 in DNA: TGCAGCGTTGTCAAGACAGGGGGGAACACTGAAGCTTTCTTT.

The chain recombines TRBV6-5 with TRBJ2-5; 7 bases match TRBD2. From germline, CDR1 is MNHEY and CDR2 SVGAGI. Losses at the gene ends were 2 bases for V and 5 bases for J; bases not matched to a gene: 5. The CDR3 loop spans 14 amino acids. This CDR3 is CASSYHSGTETQYF. CDR3 sequence (DNA): TGTGCCAGCAGTTACCACAGCGGGACGGAGACCCAGTACTTC.

The rearrangement links TRBV3-1 (or the pseudogene TRBV3-2) to TRBJ2-7; a weak D match, TRBD2 (5 bases). V lost 5 bases, J lost 3 bases, and 11 bases lay in between. CDR1 LGHDT and CDR2 YNNKEL come from the germline V gene (reference sequence). There are 13 residues in the CDR3. CDR3 sequence: CASSSQTNYEQYF. The CDR3 DNA reads as TGTGCCAGCAGCTCACAGACTAACTACGAGCAGTACTTC.

The chain uses TRBV5-4 and TRBJ2-1, with TRBD1 identical over 11 bases. The CDR3 sequence is 19 residues long. Germline V gives CDR1 SGHNT, CDR2 YYREEE (reference sequence). The J segment lost 0 bases and the V segment lost 4 bases, leaving 12 bases of the junction unmatched. The DNA for the CDR3 is TGTGCCAGCAGCCCCCGGACAGGGGGCGCAATGAGCTCCTACAATGAGCAGTTCTTC. Amino acid sequence: CASSPRTGGAMSSYNEQFF.

This clone is a singleton in its sample. The genes are TRBV2 and TRBJ2-5, with 10 bases that match TRBD1. Germline lookup yields CDR1 SNHLY and CDR2 FYNNEI. With 6 bases clipped from V and 0 bases from J, the junction kept 7 bases outside the gene matches. This CDR3 region has 16 residues. CDR3 residues: CASSADRGDDQETQYF. CDR3 coding DNA: TGTGCCAGCAGCGCGGACAGGGGGGACGACCAAGAGACCCAGTACTTC.

The V and J genes are TRBV29-1 and TRBJ1-1; no definite D call. The CDR3 totals 12 residues. V lost 3 bases, J lost 1 base, and 6 bases lay in between. CDR1 is SQVTM and CDR2 is ANQGSEA in the germline V gene. The CDR3 coding sequence is TGCAGCGTTGACCCCCAGAACACTGAAGCTTTCTTT. Residues: CSVDPQNTEAFF. Filled out from reference TRBV29-1 and TRBJ1-1, the complete variable domain reads SAVISQKPSRDICQRGTSLTIQCQVDSQVTMMFWYRQQPGQSLTLIATANQGSEATYESGFVIDKFPISRPNLTFSTLTVSNMSPEDSSIYLCSVDPQNTEAFFGQGTRLTVV.

The gene calls are TRBV11-2 and TRBJ1-2, with TRBD1 identical over 9 bases. The V gene's germline CDR1 is SGHAT and CDR2 FQNNGV. The CDR3 has 15 residues. Trimming cost V 1 base and J 8 bases; bases outside gene matches: 8. The CDR3 nucleotides read TGTGCCAGCAGCTTAGGTCGGGACAGGGTGCTGGGCTACACCTTC. It translates to CASSLGRDRVLGYTF.

The rearrangement uses TRBV11-2 and TRBJ2-7, with 8 bases aligning to TRBD1. The CDR3 extends over 15 amino acids. V was pared by 2 bases and J by 4 bases, with 7 bases of the junction left unmatched. The germline CDR1 and CDR2 sequences are SGHAT and FQNNGV. The CDR3 nucleotides are TGTGCCAGCAGCTTATTGAGACAGGGGTCTTACGAGCAGTACTTC. It yields the protein CASSLLRQGSYEQYF. The complete variable domain, with remaining parts taken from reference TRBV11-2 and TRBJ2-7, reads EAGVAQSPRYKIIEKRQSVAFWCNPISGHATLYWYQQILGQGPKLLIQFQNNGVVDDSQLPKDRFSAERLKGVDSTLKIQPAKLEDSAVYLCASSLLRQGSYEQYFGPGTRLTVT.

The chain uses TRBV25-1 and TRBJ2-7, with 9 bases identical to TRBD2. Germline values: CDR1 MGHDK, CDR2 SYGVNS. The length of the CDR3 is 14 residues. V was clipped by 5 bases and J by 2 bases; unmatched bases: 4. CDR3 coding DNA: TGTGCCAGCAGTAAAGCGGGGGGAACCTACGAGCAGTACTTC. Encoded protein: CASSKAGGTYEQYF.

This chain joins TRBV10-1 and TRBJ2-3; 11 bases are a match to TRBD2. The CDR3 extends over 17 amino acids. Trimming took 3 bases from V and 1 from J; bases not matched to a gene: 6. In germline, CDR1 is WNHNN, CDR2 SYGVQD (reference sequence). The CDR3: CASSEYPGLAGTDTQYF. For the CDR3, the DNA is TGCGCCAGCAGTGAATACCCGGGACTAGCGGGCACAGATACGCAGTATTTT.

The chain couples TRBV3-1 (or the pseudogene TRBV3-2) to TRBJ2-1, with TRBD2 identical over 11 bases. There are 15 residues in the CDR3. Germline trimming cut 1 base from V and 6 bases from J; bases unmatched to any gene: 2. The germline V gene encodes CDR1 LGHDT and CDR2 YNNKEL (reference sequence). CDR3 DNA: TGTGCCAGCAGCCAAGTAGCGGGGGGGCGCAATGAGCAGTTCTTC. Protein product: CASSQVAGGRNEQFF.

This clone was detected only a few times. At one boundary the junction diverges from the germline segment, which might be a read error. The rearrangement links TRBV7-8 to TRBJ2-1; possible D gene TRBD2, 5 bases. Germline CDR1 SGHVS, CDR2 FQNEAQ. The CDR3 runs to 13 residues. CDR3 DNA sequence: TGTGCCAGCAGCTTAGAAAAAGTCGGGAAGCTAATCTTC. Its translation: CASSLEKVGKLIF. Supplemented by reference TRBV7-8 and TRBJ2-1, the full variable domain reads GAGVSQSPRYKVAKRGQDVALRCDPISGHVSLFWYQQALGQGPEFLTYFQNEAQLDKSGLPSDRFFAERPEGSVSTLKIQRTQQEDSAVYLCASSLEKVGKLIFGPGTRLTVL.

The chain has TRBV28 and TRBJ2-1, with 8 bases that match TRBD1. Germline values: CDR1 MDHEN, CDR2 SYDVKM. After removal of 7 bases from V and 16 bases from J, the junction contained 24 bases not matched to a gene. The CDR3 spans 16 residues. The CDR3 loop is CASTARGQASPWSLFF. The CDR3 DNA sequence: TGTGCCAGCACCGCCCGGGGACAGGCTAGCCCTTGGTCCCTTTTCTTC.

This clone came up once. This rearrangement joins TRBV6-5 to TRBJ2-1; unclear D gene. The V gene's germline CDR1 is MNHEY and CDR2 SVGAGI. The length of the CDR3 is 15 residues. V gave up 6 bases and J gave up 0 bases, with 12 bases separating them. Written as DNA, the CDR3 is TGTGCCAGCAGCAAAACTTTAAGCTCCTACAATGAGCAGTTCTTC. Its translation is CASSKTLSSYNEQFF.

The chain has TRBV2 and TRBJ1-2, with D possibly being TRBD1 (6 bases). The germline V gene encodes CDR1 SNHLY and CDR2 FYNNEI. Trimming removed 6 bases from V and 6 bases from J, with 8 bases in between. CDR3 size: 11 residues. In DNA, the CDR3 is TGTGCCAGCAGCCCAGGGGATGGCTACACCTTC. Amino acid sequence: CASSPGDGYTF.

The chain carries TRBV7-9 and TRBJ1-6; D is possibly TRBD1 (6 bases). The CDR3 is 15 amino acids. Deletions cut 1 base from V and 6 bases from J, with 10 bases between. The germline V gene encodes CDR1 SEHNR and CDR2 FQNEAQ (reference sequence). DNA for the CDR3: TGTGCCAGCAGCTTAGTTGCAGGGGTTAATTCACCCCTCCACTTT. Its translation: CASSLVAGVNSPLHF.

A single count supports this clone. The V gene is TRBV2, the J gene TRBJ1-2, with TRBD1 as a possible D gene (6 bases). V lost 1 base and J lost 6, with 12 bases in between. This CDR3 region has 14 residues. Germline CDR1 is SNHLY and CDR2 is FYNNEI. The CDR3 DNA reads TGTGCCAGCAGTGAAGGGCAGGGGACGAATGGCTACACCTTC. Its protein is CASSEGQGTNGYTF.